This T cell receptor (beta chain) was documented in a study of control samples from healthy donors and cancer patients. Germline-derived CDR1 and CDR2 are MNHEY and SVGAGI. V lost 6 bases and J 0 bases, leaving 15 bases between the germline ends. The CDR3 runs to 15 residues. This table comes from immunoSEQ multiplex PCR, and its TCRdb copy is limited to in-frame clones, with some not included. Of under 85,000 clones in the sample, roughly 93% were seen once. This clonotype was sampled from a woman aged 40 to 55 with lung cancer. The sequenced sample consisted of PBMCs. The gene calls are TRBV6-5 and TRBJ2-7, with unresolved D. Here the CDR3 reads CASRLAPGDSYEQYF. The CDR3 DNA reads as TGTGCCAGCAGGCTTGCTCCTGGGGACTCCTACGAGCAGTACTTC.